These T cell receptor beta chains were read from a single sample in a study of T cell responses to AZD1222 COVID-19 vaccine. Libraries were prepared by immunoSEQ multiplex PCR; TCRdb keeps only in-frame clonotypes and omits some of them. The data show some 100,000 clones, approximately 91% seen once. The source was peripheral blood, collected on day 0 of AZD1222 vaccination. These receptors came from an adult in good health. Both conserved end residues are part of each CDR3. A D gene is named only where the DNA matches it firmly. The listing skips clone size in some rows; elsewhere it reads once, few, many or a size class.

CDR3,DNA,V,D,size,J
CASTRDKHGYTF,TGTGCCAGTACGCGGGACAAGCATGGCTACACCTTC,TRBV19,NA,NA,TRBJ1-2
CSVAGTSGGPYEQYF,TGCAGCGTGGCGGGCACTAGCGGGGGGCCCTACGAGCAGTACTTC,TRBV29-1,TRBD2,NA,TRBJ2-7
CASTYENLSGANVLTF,TGTGCCAGCACCTATGAGAATCTTTCTGGGGCCAACGTCCTGACTTTC,TRBV2,NA,NA,TRBJ2-6
CASSAGGPGTNSPLHF,TGTGCCAGCAGTGCCGGCGGACCAGGGACAAATTCACCCCTCCACTTT,TRBV6-1,NA,NA,TRBJ1-6
CASSSYKDNEQFF,TGTGCTAGCAGCTCTTACAAGGACAATGAGCAGTTCTTC,TRBV7-7,NA,once,TRBJ2-1
CASSRGMNTEAFF,TGTGCCAGCAGTAGGGGGATGAACACTGAAGCTTTCTTT,TRBV6-5,NA,NA,TRBJ1-1
CASSPSGTTEAFF,TGTGCCAGCTCACCCTCCGGGACCACTGAAGCTTTCTTT,TRBV18,NA,NA,TRBJ1-1
CASSSAPGAGNTIYF,TGTGCCAGCAGTTCCGCCCCAGGGGCAGGAAACACCATATATTTT,TRBV6-5,NA,NA,TRBJ1-3
CASSGGGAGGPMNTEAFF,TGTGCCAGCAGCGGAGGGGGGGCCGGGGGCCCGATGAACACTGAAGCTTTCTTT,TRBV9,NA,NA,TRBJ1-1
CASSLVGADTQYF,TGTGCCAGCAGTTTAGTAGGAGCAGATACGCAGTATTTT,TRBV6-5,NA,NA,TRBJ2-3
CASSLWAGGRTKNIQYF,TGTGCCAGCAGCCTTTGGGCGGGGGGGCGAACCAAAAACATTCAGTACTTC,TRBV3-1/TRBV3-2,TRBD2,NA,TRBJ2-4
CASSPWTDNSGNTIYF,TGTGCCAGCTCACCATGGACGGACAACTCTGGAAACACCATATATTTT,TRBV18,NA,NA,TRBJ1-3
CASRGRGFYQETQYF,TGTGCCAGCAGGGGGAGGGGCTTTTATCAAGAGACCCAGTACTTC,TRBV27,TRBD2,NA,TRBJ2-5
CATSSPWDGSGNTIYF,TGTGCCACCAGCTCCCCCTGGGACGGCTCTGGAAACACCATATATTTT,TRBV15,NA,NA,TRBJ1-3
CASSLTGQGSSPLHF,TGTGCCAGCAGCTTAACGGGACAGGGGAGTTCACCCCTCCACTTT,TRBV7-2,TRBD1,NA,TRBJ1-6
CASSLVPRGTNTEAFF,TGTGCCAGCAGCTTAGTCCCTAGAGGGACGAACACTGAAGCTTTCTTT,TRBV7-9,NA,NA,TRBJ1-1
CASSSQGATGAFF,TGTGCCAGCAGCTCACAGGGAGCGACAGGAGCTTTCTTT,TRBV7-3,NA,NA,TRBJ1-1
CASTKLAGGDNEQFF,TGTGCCAGCACTAAACTAGCGGGGGGGGACAATGAGCAGTTCTTC,TRBV6-5,TRBD2,NA,TRBJ2-1
CASSLEGRSPLHF,TGCGCCAGCAGCTTGGAGGGAAGGTCACCCCTCCACTTT,TRBV5-1,NA,NA,TRBJ1-6
CASSSGSGPQYF,TGTGCCAGCAGCTCTGGCTCCGGGCCCCAGTACTTC,TRBV7-6,NA,NA,TRBJ2-5
CASSSGTGDEQYF,TGCGCCAGCAGCTCTGGGACAGGCGACGAGCAGTACTTC,TRBV5-1,TRBD1,NA,TRBJ2-7
CASSAYGTVAREQYF,TGCGCCAGCAGCGCTTACGGGACAGTGGCACGTGAGCAGTACTTC,TRBV5-1,TRBD1,NA,TRBJ2-7